Listed here is a single TCR beta chain. Antigen specificity is unknown. This sample also contains other DNA sequences that code for the same CDR3. Libraries were prepared by immunoSEQ multiplex PCR; TCRdb keeps only in-frame clonotypes and omits some of them. Of millions of clones listed, approximately 95% are singletons. The data were obtained in a study of shared clonotypes between healthy human individuals. Notes on the study in general: Unshared clonotypes carried lower generation probabilities than those common to all four donors. Memory subsets generally showed smaller estimated richness than naive subsets did. Naive CD4 clonotypes were shared across several donors at roughly 5%.

Naive CD8 populations comprised CD45RO-negative cells positively selected for CCR7, excluding terminally differentiated effector memory CD45RA+ cells. All donors were Caucasian adults living in Nashville, Tennessee. Germline lookup yields CDR1 SGDLS and CDR2 YYNGEE. The CDR3 length is 18 residues. Trimming removed 0 bases from V and 0 bases from J; junction bases left unmatched: 5. The sample comprised naive CD8+ T cells sorted from blood. The J gene is TRBJ2-3, the V gene TRBV9, with 12 positions matching TRBD2. The clonotype originates from a man between 18 and 29 years old in good health. The CDR3 nucleotides read TGTGCCAGCAGCGTAGGACTAGCGGGGGTTACTAGCACAGATACGCAGTATTTT. It translates to CASSVGLAGVTSTDTQYF.